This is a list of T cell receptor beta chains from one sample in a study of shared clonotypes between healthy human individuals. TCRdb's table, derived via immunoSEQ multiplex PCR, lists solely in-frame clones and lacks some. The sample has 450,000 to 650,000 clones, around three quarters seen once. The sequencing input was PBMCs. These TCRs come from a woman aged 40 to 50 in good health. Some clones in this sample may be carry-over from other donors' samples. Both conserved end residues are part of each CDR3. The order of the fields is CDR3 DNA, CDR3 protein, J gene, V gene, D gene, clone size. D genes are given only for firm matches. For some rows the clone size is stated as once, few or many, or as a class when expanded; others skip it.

TGTGCCAGCAGTTCGACAGGTTCGATTGTAGAGACCCAGTACTTC | CASSSTGSIVETQYF | TRBJ2-5 | TRBV11-2 | - | -
TGCGCCAGCAGCGAGGGACAGGGAACGGACTATGGCTACACCTTC | CASSEGQGTDYGYTF | TRBJ1-2 | TRBV5-1 | TRBD1 | -
TGTGCCAGCAGCTTAGAAGGAGGGATTGGCCCTGCAACTAATGAAAAACTGTTTTTT | CASSLEGGIGPATNEKLFF | TRBJ1-4 | TRBV11-2 | - | -
TGCGCCAGCAGCTCCGGGACAGCTAACTATGGCTACACCTTC | CASSSGTANYGYTF | TRBJ1-2 | TRBV5-1 | TRBD1 | once
TGTGCCAGCAGCGTAGGGCTCAGCGTCTCCTACGAGCAGTACTTC | CASSVGLSVSYEQYF | TRBJ2-7 | TRBV9 | - | once
TGTGCCAGCAGGATAAGACAGGGCCATTCGGTCGATGAGCAGTTCTTC | CASRIRQGHSVDEQFF | TRBJ2-1 | TRBV2 | TRBD1 | -
TGTGCCACCAGCAACCGACTCACGGCAAGCACAGATACGCAGTATTTT | CATSNRLTASTDTQYF | TRBJ2-3 | TRBV15 | - | -
TGTGCCAGTAGTATTCCGGCTTTGCACACCGGGGAGCTGTTTTTT | CASSIPALHTGELFF | TRBJ2-2 | TRBV19 | - | few
TGTGCCAGCAGTGTCCGATACGCGGGAGGGTCCGGGCAGGGGTGGCAGTTCTTC | CASSVRYAGGSGQGWQFF | TRBJ2-1 | TRBV2 | TRBD2 | -
TGTGCCAGCAGTTTATATCCAGGTTTCTCTGGGGCCAACGTCCTGACTTTC | CASSLYPGFSGANVLTF | TRBJ2-6 | TRBV27 | - | -
TGCAGCAACGATGGAGCTTTCTTT | CSNDGAFF | TRBJ1-1 | TRBV29-1 | - | -
TGTGCCAGCAGCGTGGACAGCTCAGAGACCCAGTACTTC | CASSVDSSETQYF | TRBJ2-5 | TRBV5-4 | - | -
TGTGCCAGTAGTATCGCAATCCTCAATCAGCCCCAGCATTTT | CASSIAILNQPQHF | TRBJ1-5 | TRBV19 | - | once
TGTGCCTGGAGTGTACGTGACAGGGGGTCCGGGGAGCTGTTTTTT | CAWSVRDRGSGELFF | TRBJ2-2 | TRBV30 | TRBD1 | -
TGTGCCAGCAGTTTAAGGGTGCCGACAGGAGTCGAGCAGTACTTC | CASSLRVPTGVEQYF | TRBJ2-7 | TRBV28 | - | -
TGTGCCAGCATCATGGGACAGGGGGCCTACGAGCAGTACTTC | CASIMGQGAYEQYF | TRBJ2-7 | TRBV28 | TRBD1 | -
TGTGCCTGGATTAATGTAAGGGAAGCTTTCTTT | CAWINVREAFF | TRBJ1-1 | TRBV30 | - | many
TGTGCCAGCAGTTTAGGGGTGGGCACAGATACGCAGTATTTT | CASSLGVGTDTQYF | TRBJ2-3 | TRBV2 | - | -
TGTGCCAGCAGGGGACAGGGAGTTGACAGTGAGCAGTTCTTC | CASRGQGVDSEQFF | TRBJ2-1 | TRBV6-5 | TRBD1 | -
TGTGCCAGCAGTGAATTAGCGGATCGACAAGAGACCCAGTACTTC | CASSELADRQETQYF | TRBJ2-5 | TRBV6-1 | - | -
TGCGCCAGCAGCCAAGATAGGGATTCGGCCCCAGATACGCAGTATTTT | CASSQDRDSAPDTQYF | TRBJ2-3 | TRBV4-3 | - | few
TGCGCCAGTACCCCAGCCGCGGGATCAAAGACCCAGTACTTC | CASTPAAGSKTQYF | TRBJ2-5 | TRBV5-1 | - | once
TGTGCCAGCAATTGGGCGGGGGCTTCGAATGAGCAGTTCTTC | CASNWAGASNEQFF | TRBJ2-1 | TRBV27 | - | -
TGTGCCAGCTCGCCATGGGCACAGTACAATGAGCAGTTCTTC | CASSPWAQYNEQFF | TRBJ2-1 | TRBV18 | - | -
TGTGCCAGCAGTGACAGGGTCGGCACTGAAGCTTTCTTT | CASSDRVGTEAFF | TRBJ1-1 | TRBV6-5 | TRBD1 | -
TGTGCCAGCAGCTTAGTGGGCCGTGAGGGGACCCAGTACTTC | CASSLVGREGTQYF | TRBJ2-5 | TRBV7-8 | - | -
TGTGCCAGTAGTATCGGAAACATTCAGTACTTC | CASSIGNIQYF | TRBJ2-4 | TRBV19 | - | -
TGTGCCTGGAGTGTAGCCTATGTGTACGAGCAGTACTTC | CAWSVAYVYEQYF | TRBJ2-7 | TRBV30 | - | -
TGTGCCAGCATCGGAAGGGGACAGAGCTACGAGCAGTACTTC | CASIGRGQSYEQYF | TRBJ2-7 | TRBV6-1 | TRBD1 | few
TGTGCCAGCAGCCATGAACAATACGAGCAGTACTTC | CASSHEQYEQYF | TRBJ2-7 | TRBV27 | - | -
TGTGCCAGCACCTCCCCCTTAGCGGGAGTTGATACGCAGTATTTT | CASTSPLAGVDTQYF | TRBJ2-3 | TRBV7-2 | TRBD2 | -
TGCGCCAGCAGCTCCGGGACAGGAACACAAGAGACCCAGTACTTC | CASSSGTGTQETQYF | TRBJ2-5 | TRBV5-1 | TRBD1 | -
TGTGCCAGCAGTCCCCTGGGGGGACGGGGCACAGATACGCAGTATTTT | CASSPLGGRGTDTQYF | TRBJ2-3 | TRBV2 | - | many
TGTGCCAGCAGATACAGCGGGTCCTACGAGCAGTACTTC | CASRYSGSYEQYF | TRBJ2-7 | TRBV14 | - | -
TGTGCCAGCAGCTCCTCAGGGTTGGGAGAGACCCAGTACTTC | CASSSSGLGETQYF | TRBJ2-5 | TRBV7-3 | - | -
TGTGCCAGCTCATCGGGACTAGCGGCAACCTACGAGCAGTACTTC | CASSSGLAATYEQYF | TRBJ2-7 | TRBV18 | TRBD2 | -
TGTGCCAGCAGCTTGACAGCACAAGAGACCCAGTACTTC | CASSLTAQETQYF | TRBJ2-5 | TRBV7-2 | - | once